The rows below give T cell receptor beta chains drawn from one sample of a study of T cell repertoires in cytomegalovirus infection. These receptors' targets are unknown. One entry per CDR3 protein results from TCRdb running MiXCR on the reads. Of some 800,000 distinct CDR3 sequences detected, approximately 32% appear once; the ten largest clones hold around 12%. Sequenced material: cultured CD8+ T cells from PBMCs, taken from culture after CMV antigen stimulation. Every receptor here comes from a human donor in good health (CMV status not recorded). Some clones in this sample may be carry-over from other donors' samples. Each CDR3 is given with its conserved first and last residue. The D gene is left open where the match is weak. Some rows mark clone size as missing; the rest say once, few, many or name a class of expanded clone.

clone_size: few
j_call: TRBJ2-7
d_call: .
v_call: TRBV7-9
cdr3_nt: TGTGCCAGCAGCGTACAGGAATTCTACGAGCAGTACTTC
cdr3_aa: CASSVQEFYEQYF

clone_size: many
j_call: TRBJ2-1
d_call: TRBD1
v_call: TRBV7-6
cdr3_nt: TGTGCCAGCAGCCCCGACAGGGGGCTAGACAATGAGCAGTTCTTC
cdr3_aa: CASSPDRGLDNEQFF

clone_size: few
j_call: TRBJ1-1
d_call: .
v_call: TRBV7-9
cdr3_nt: TGTGCCAGCAGCTCCGGACGGGCGGACACTGAAGCTTTCTTT
cdr3_aa: CASSSGRADTEAFF

clone_size: many
j_call: TRBJ2-3
d_call: .
v_call: TRBV7-2
cdr3_nt: TGTGCCAGCAGCCGCCTACTTGAGGAGCGTACATACGATACGCAGTATTTT
cdr3_aa: CASSRLLEERTYDTQYF

clone_size: .
j_call: TRBJ2-7
d_call: .
v_call: TRBV19
cdr3_nt: TGTGCCAGTAGTATTGGCAGCGGCAACGAGCAGTACTTC
cdr3_aa: CASSIGSGNEQYF

clone_size: .
j_call: TRBJ1-1
d_call: TRBD1
v_call: TRBV12-3/TRBV12-4
cdr3_nt: TGTGCCAGCGGGACAGGTCCGGGCACTGAAGCTTTCTTT
cdr3_aa: CASGTGPGTEAFF

clone_size: .
j_call: TRBJ2-3
d_call: .
v_call: TRBV7-6
cdr3_nt: TGTGCCAGGAGCTTACAGGGAGATACGCAGTATTTT
cdr3_aa: CARSLQGDTQYF

clone_size: .
j_call: TRBJ2-3
d_call: TRBD2
v_call: TRBV15
cdr3_nt: TGTGCCACCAGCAGAGATAAGAGCGGGGCCCCCACAGATACGCAGTATTTT
cdr3_aa: CATSRDKSGAPTDTQYF

clone_size: .
j_call: TRBJ1-6
d_call: .
v_call: TRBV12-5
cdr3_nt: TGTGCTAGTGCCTTAAGCGGACAGAGCACGTTCAGCTCCTATAATTCACCCCTCCACTTT
cdr3_aa: CASALSGQSTFSSYNSPLHF

clone_size: few
j_call: TRBJ1-5
d_call: .
v_call: TRBV19
cdr3_nt: TGTGCCAGTAGTTGGGGGGACGGCACGAATCAGCCCCAGCATTTT
cdr3_aa: CASSWGDGTNQPQHF

clone_size: .
j_call: TRBJ1-2
d_call: .
v_call: TRBV7-2
cdr3_nt: TGTGCCAGCTATATAACGGGGGGGGGGCAGGGCTACACCTTC
cdr3_aa: CASYITGGGQGYTF

clone_size: few
j_call: TRBJ1-1
d_call: .
v_call: TRBV7-9
cdr3_nt: TGTGCCAGCAGCCTCTCACCGGATGAAGCTTTCTTT
cdr3_aa: CASSLSPDEAFF

clone_size: few
j_call: TRBJ2-5
d_call: .
v_call: TRBV27
cdr3_nt: TGTGCCAGCAGTTCCCGAGGCGGGGAAGAGACCCAGTACTTC
cdr3_aa: CASSSRGGEETQYF

clone_size: few
j_call: TRBJ2-5
d_call: TRBD2
v_call: TRBV11-1
cdr3_nt: TGTGCCAGCAGCTTAGCCCTAGCGGGGAAAGAGACCCAGTACTTC
cdr3_aa: CASSLALAGKETQYF

clone_size: .
j_call: TRBJ2-3
d_call: TRBD2
v_call: TRBV7-9
cdr3_nt: TGTGCCAGCAGCACAAGACTAGCGGGGACAGATACGCAGTATTTT
cdr3_aa: CASSTRLAGTDTQYF

clone_size: many
j_call: TRBJ2-7
d_call: .
v_call: TRBV7-2
cdr3_nt: TGTGCCAGCAGCTGGACGACTAGTCGCGACGAGCAGTACTTC
cdr3_aa: CASSWTTSRDEQYF

clone_size: .
j_call: TRBJ2-3
d_call: TRBD1
v_call: TRBV11-2
cdr3_nt: TGTGCCAGCAGCTTAGATATTTGGGCACAGGGGGGTCCTAGCACAGATACGCAGTATTTT
cdr3_aa: CASSLDIWAQGGPSTDTQYF

clone_size: .
j_call: TRBJ2-1
d_call: .
v_call: TRBV7-6
cdr3_nt: TGTGCCAGCAGCTTAGGGCGGGGGCCTCGATACAATGAGCAGTTCTTC
cdr3_aa: CASSLGRGPRYNEQFF

clone_size: few
j_call: TRBJ1-1
d_call: TRBD1
v_call: TRBV12-3/TRBV12-4
cdr3_nt: TGTGCCAGCAGTCCAGGGGGCAGGGCTGAAGCTTTCTTT
cdr3_aa: CASSPGGRAEAFF

clone_size: few
j_call: TRBJ1-5
d_call: .
v_call: TRBV12-3/TRBV12-4
cdr3_nt: TGTGCCAGCAGTTTCCCAAGAACGAATCAGCCCCAGCATTTT
cdr3_aa: CASSFPRTNQPQHF

clone_size: few
j_call: TRBJ2-3
d_call: .
v_call: TRBV5-1
cdr3_nt: TGCGCCAGCAGCTTGTTGGGACCTGGGGACGGCGCAGATACGCAGTATTTT
cdr3_aa: CASSLLGPGDGADTQYF

clone_size: few
j_call: TRBJ2-5
d_call: .
v_call: TRBV12-3/TRBV12-4
cdr3_nt: TGTGCCAGCAGTGGGCCGGGACTGGACTTAGGGGAGACCCAGTACTTC
cdr3_aa: CASSGPGLDLGETQYF